A selection of T cell receptor beta chains follows, all from one sample in a study of control samples from healthy donors and cancer patients. TCRdb's table, derived via immunoSEQ multiplex PCR, lists solely in-frame clones and lacks some. The sample is made up of roughly 190,000 clones, and the top ten hold roughly 2.2% of it. Sequencing used blood. These TCRs come from a woman younger than 45 in good health. Both conserved end residues are part of each CDR3. Each record gives: CDR3 length, D gene, V gene, J gene, CDR3 DNA, CDR3 protein. A D gene is named only where the DNA matches it firmly.

14,.,TRBV28,TRBJ1-6,TGTGCCGCCGAACAGAGCTCCTATAATTCACCCCTCCACTTT,CAAEQSSYNSPLHF
16,.,TRBV7-3,TRBJ2-3,TGTGCCAGCAGCTTACTCCTCGGGTCGAGCACAGATACGCAGTATTTT,CASSLLLGSSTDTQYF
14,.,TRBV28,TRBJ2-1,TGTGCCAGCAGTTCTACCGGGTTGGGGAATGAGCAGTTCTTC,CASSSTGLGNEQFF
15,TRBD1,TRBV16,TRBJ1-4,TGTGCCAGCAGCCAGGTCTACAGGGGGCGTGAAAAACTGTTTTTT,CASSQVYRGREKLFF
11,.,TRBV3-1/TRBV3-2,TRBJ2-1,TGTGCCAGCAGCCAAGAGGATGAGCAGTTCTTC,CASSQEDEQFF
17,.,TRBV6-1,TRBJ1-5,TGTGCCAGCAGTGTAATAAAGTGGGGTAATAGCAATCAGCCCCAGCATTTT,CASSVIKWGNSNQPQHF
14,TRBD1,TRBV10-2,TRBJ1-2,TGCGCCAGCAGTGATATGACAGGGGTCTATGGCTACACCTTC,CASSDMTGVYGYTF
11,.,TRBV5-6,TRBJ2-1,TGTGCCAGCAGCTTGAGGCATGAGCAGTTCTTC,CASSLRHEQFF
15,TRBD1,TRBV14,TRBJ1-1,TGTGTCAGCAGCCAAGGGGTGCTACAGGGGGCACGAGCTTTCTTT,CVSSQGVLQGARAFF
14,.,TRBV30,TRBJ1-4,TGTGCCTGGAGTTTCCTGGGAACTAATGAAAAACTGTTTTTT,CAWSFLGTNEKLFF
14,.,TRBV5-1,TRBJ1-1,TGCGCCAGCAGCTCTTTATTAATGAACACTGAAGCTTTCTTT,CASSSLLMNTEAFF
13,.,TRBV3-1/TRBV3-2,TRBJ1-2,TGTGCCAGCAGCCGCAGCCTTATCTATGGCTACACCTTC,CASSRSLIYGYTF
16,TRBD2,TRBV15,TRBJ2-1,TGTGCCACCAGCAGAGATGCGCCGGGACTAGCGGGGGAGCAGTTCTTC,CATSRDAPGLAGEQFF
13,.,TRBV28,TRBJ2-7,TGTGCCAGCAGCCCTATGGCCTCCTACGAGCAGTACTTC,CASSPMASYEQYF
11,.,TRBV6-5,TRBJ2-5,TGTGCCAGCAGTCGACAAGAGACCCAGTACTTC,CASSRQETQYF
14,.,TRBV18,TRBJ2-1,TGTGCCAGCTCACCCGGGGGACGGGGCAATGAGCAGTTCTTC,CASSPGGRGNEQFF